Each of the 4 T cell receptor beta chains below was sequenced from the same sample in a study of shared clonotypes between healthy human individuals. Method: immunoSEQ multiplex PCR; TCRdb's copy keeps in-frame clones and lacks some. The repertoire holds about 1.5 million clones, with under 99% as singletons. The sample consisted of naive CD4+ T cells sorted from blood. Subset described: CD45RA+ positively selected. The receptors were gathered from a young man in good health.

The CDR3 coding sequence is TGTGCCAGCGGCCTAGTTAAGGAAACCTACGAGCAGTACTTC. Translated, it gives CASGLVKETYEQYF. J is TRBJ2-7 and V is TRBV6-5; D call uncertain. Trimming cost V 8 bases and J 2 bases, with 16 bases left between them. There are 14 residues in the CDR3. The V gene's germline CDR1 is MNHEY and CDR2 SVGAGI.

V and J are TRBV18 and TRBJ2-7; 7 bases map to TRBD1. Germline V lookup: CDR1 KGHSH, CDR2 LQKENI. The CDR3 runs to 14 residues. V was clipped by 5 bases and J by 2 bases; unmatched bases: 6. CDR3 in DNA: TGTGCCAGCTCAAACCGGGACAGTACCTACGAGCAGTACTTC. As protein: CASSNRDSTYEQYF.

This rearrangement joins TRBV5-1 to TRBJ2-5, with 11 positions matching TRBD2. V dropped 4 bases and J dropped 5; count of bases not matched to a gene: 10. CDR3 size: 16 residues. The germline V gene has CDR1 SGHRS and CDR2 YFSETQ. The chain's CDR3 is CASSVIAGGPGETQYF. The CDR3 bases are TGCGCCAGCAGCGTAATAGCGGGAGGGCCTGGGGAGACCCAGTACTTC.

The rearrangement uses TRBV5-4 and TRBJ2-1; 10 bases map to TRBD2. The trim removed 6 bases at V and 5 bases at J, leaving 11 bases unmatched. CDR3 length: 16 amino acids. CDR1 SGHNT and CDR2 YYREEE come from the germline V gene (reference sequence). CDR3 amino acids: CASTRTSGEADNEQFF. As DNA, the CDR3 is TGTGCCAGCACCCGAACTAGCGGGGAGGCGGACAATGAGCAGTTCTTC.